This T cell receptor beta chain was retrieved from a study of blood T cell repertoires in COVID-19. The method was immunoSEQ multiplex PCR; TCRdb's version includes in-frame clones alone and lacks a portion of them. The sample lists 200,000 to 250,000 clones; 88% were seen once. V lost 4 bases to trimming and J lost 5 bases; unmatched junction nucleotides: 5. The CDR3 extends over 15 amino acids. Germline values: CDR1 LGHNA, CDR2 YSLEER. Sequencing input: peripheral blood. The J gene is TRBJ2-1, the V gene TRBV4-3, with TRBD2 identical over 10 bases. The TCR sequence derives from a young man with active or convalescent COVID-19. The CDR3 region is CASSPSGSVDNEQFF. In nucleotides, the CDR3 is TGCGCCAGCAGCCCTAGCGGGAGTGTCGACAATGAGCAGTTCTTC.